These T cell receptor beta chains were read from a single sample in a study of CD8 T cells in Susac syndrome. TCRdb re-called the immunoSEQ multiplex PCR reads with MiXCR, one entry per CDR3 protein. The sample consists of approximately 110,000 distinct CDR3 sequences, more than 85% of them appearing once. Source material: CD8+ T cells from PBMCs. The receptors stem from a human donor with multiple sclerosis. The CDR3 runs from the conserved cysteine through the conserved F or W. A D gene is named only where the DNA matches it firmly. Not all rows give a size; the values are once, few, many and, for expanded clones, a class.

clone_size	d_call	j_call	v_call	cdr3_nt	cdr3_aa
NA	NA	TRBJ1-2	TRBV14	TGTGCCAGCAGCCAGGGGATGCGACGGGCTGGCTACACCTTC	CASSQGMRRAGYTF
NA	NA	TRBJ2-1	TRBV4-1	TGCGCCAGCAGGGGTGGTCACGATGAGCAGTTCTTC	CASRGGHDEQFF
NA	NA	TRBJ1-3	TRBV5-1	TGCGCCAGCAGCTTTCTGTCAGCCGATACTGGAAACACCATATATTTT	CASSFLSADTGNTIYF
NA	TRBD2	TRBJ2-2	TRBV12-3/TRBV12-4	TGTGCCAGCAGGCCTCTAGCGGGGGGGCAGACCGGGGAGCTGTTTTTT	CASRPLAGGQTGELFF
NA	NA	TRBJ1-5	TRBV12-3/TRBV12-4	TGTGCCAGCAGTTCTCCAGGGGCGCGTCAGCCCCAGCATTTT	CASSSPGARQPQHF
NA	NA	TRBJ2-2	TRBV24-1	TGTGCCACCAGTGATTTAATTGATAACACCGGGGAGCTGTTTTTT	CATSDLIDNTGELFF
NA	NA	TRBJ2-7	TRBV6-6	TGTGCCAGCAGTTACCCGGGGAGTAGGGAGCAGTACTTC	CASSYPGSREQYF
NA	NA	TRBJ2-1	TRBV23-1	TGCGCCAGCAGTCAATCGGAGGGAAACAGGGAGAAAAAAATCTACAATGAGCAGTTCTTC	CASSQSEGNREKKIYNEQFF
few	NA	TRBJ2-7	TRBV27	TGTGCCAGCAGTTTCGCTAGCGCCTACGAGCAGTACTTC	CASSFASAYEQYF
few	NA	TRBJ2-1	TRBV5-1	TGCGCCAGCAGCTCCTGGACCGGGCCGCCGGGGGATGAGCAGTTCTTC	CASSSWTGPPGDEQFF
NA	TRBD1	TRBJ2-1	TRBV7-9	TGTGCCAGCCGGGACAGGGGCAATGAGCAGTTCTTC	CASRDRGNEQFF
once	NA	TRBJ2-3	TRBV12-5	TGTGCTAGTGGTTTGCAGGTCCCAGATACGCAGTATTTT	CASGLQVPDTQYF
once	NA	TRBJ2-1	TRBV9	TGTGCCAGCAGCGTAGATTGGGGAAACTACAATGAGCAGTTCTTC	CASSVDWGNYNEQFF
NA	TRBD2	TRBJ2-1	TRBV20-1	TGCAGTGCTAGAGTGGGAGCGGGAGCTGGGTTCAATGAGCAGTTCTTC	CSARVGAGAGFNEQFF
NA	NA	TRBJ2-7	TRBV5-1	TGCGCCAGCAGAGATGGAGGAGGGTTCGAGCAGTACTTC	CASRDGGGFEQYF
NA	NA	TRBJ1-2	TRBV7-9	TGTGCCAGCAGCACTACAGGGAACTATGGCTACACCTTC	CASSTTGNYGYTF
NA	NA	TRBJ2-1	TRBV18	TGTGCCAGCTCACCACCAAACTATGAGCAGTTCTTC	CASSPPNYEQFF
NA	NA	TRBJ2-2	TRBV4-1	TGCGCCAGCAGCCAAGATTATGTCACCGGGGAGCTGTTTTTT	CASSQDYVTGELFF
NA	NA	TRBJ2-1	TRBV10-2	TGCGCCAGCAGTGAGCCTAGGGGTGAGCAGTTCTTC	CASSEPRGEQFF
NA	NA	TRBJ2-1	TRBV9	TGTGCCAGCAGCTCCGGCAGGGCCGTCAATGAGCAGTTCTTC	CASSSGRAVNEQFF
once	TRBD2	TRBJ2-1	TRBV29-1	TGCAGCGTTGAAGGACTAGCGACCTACAATGAGCAGTTCTTC	CSVEGLATYNEQFF
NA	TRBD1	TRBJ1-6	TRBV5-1	TGCGCCAGCAGTCTGGATGGACAGGGGAACTCACCCCTCCACTTT	CASSLDGQGNSPLHF
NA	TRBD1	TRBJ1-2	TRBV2	TGTGCCAGCATCCCCCGGGACAGGCGAAACTATGGCTACACCTTC	CASIPRDRRNYGYTF
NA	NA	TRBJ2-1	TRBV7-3	TGTGCCAGCAGCCCCACGCTTAATCGGGGGAGGTTCCCGAGCTCCTACAATGAGCAGTTCTTC	CASSPTLNRGRFPSSYNEQFF
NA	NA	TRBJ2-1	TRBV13	TGTGCCAGCAGCCTAGGGTGGGGCTCCTACAATGAGCAGTTCTTC	CASSLGWGSYNEQFF
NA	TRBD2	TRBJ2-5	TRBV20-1	TGCAGCCCACGGGGGGGCAGTCCCCAAGAGACCCAGTACTTC	CSPRGGSPQETQYF
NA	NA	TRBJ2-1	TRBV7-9	TGTGCCAGCAGCTCTAGTCCGGCTGAGCAGTTCTTC	CASSSSPAEQFF
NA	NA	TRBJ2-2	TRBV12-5	TGTGCTAGTGGCCCCAAGGGGGCCGGGGAGCTGTTTTTT	CASGPKGAGELFF
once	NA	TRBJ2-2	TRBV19	TGTGCCAGTAGTAAACTAGCCTGGGAGCTGTTTTTT	CASSKLAWELFF
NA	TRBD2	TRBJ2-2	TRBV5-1	TGCGCCAGCAGCTGGGAACCTAGCGGGAGAACGAACACCGGGGAGCTGTTTTTT	CASSWEPSGRTNTGELFF
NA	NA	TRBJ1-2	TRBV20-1	TGCAGTGCTAGCCCTAACACAATCTATGGCTACACCTTC	CSASPNTIYGYTF
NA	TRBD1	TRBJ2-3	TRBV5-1	TGCGCCAGCAGCTTGGTCCCCCTGAGACAGGGGCTGTCTGATACGCAGTATTTT	CASSLVPLRQGLSDTQYF
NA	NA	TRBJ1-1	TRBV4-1	TGCGCCAGCAGCCAAGAAGTCAGGGGCGGATTTTGGATGAACACTGAAGCTTTCTTT	CASSQEVRGGFWMNTEAFF
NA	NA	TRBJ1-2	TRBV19	TGTGCCAGTATCTCGAGAGAGACAGGCAACTATGGCTACACCTTC	CASISRETGNYGYTF
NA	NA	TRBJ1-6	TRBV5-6	TGTGCCAGCAGCTTGGCGACTTGGGTGGGTAATTCACCCCTCCACTTT	CASSLATWVGNSPLHF
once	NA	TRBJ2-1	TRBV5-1	TGCGCCAGCAGCTTGGCAGGGGTGGCCTACAATGAGCAGTTCTTC	CASSLAGVAYNEQFF
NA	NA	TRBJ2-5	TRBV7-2	TGTGCCAGCAGCACCAGGAATTTCGAGACCCAGTACTTC	CASSTRNFETQYF
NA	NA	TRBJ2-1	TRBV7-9	TGTGCCAGCAGGCTCCGGGATAGTGCCTACAATGAGCAGTTCTTC	CASRLRDSAYNEQFF
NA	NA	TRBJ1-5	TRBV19	TGTGCCAGTAGGCCGACGGATAACAATCAGCCCCAGCATTTT	CASRPTDNNQPQHF
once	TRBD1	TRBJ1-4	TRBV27	TGTGCCGGCCTGGGGACGACAGGGGGCTTTGAAAAACTGTTTTTT	CAGLGTTGGFEKLFF
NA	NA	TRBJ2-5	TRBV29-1	TGCAGTGCATGGCTACAGGGATCGAAAGAGACCCAGTACTTC	CSAWLQGSKETQYF
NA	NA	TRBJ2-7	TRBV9	TGTGCCAGCAGCGGAGGGACAAATATCTACGAGCAGTACTTC	CASSGGTNIYEQYF
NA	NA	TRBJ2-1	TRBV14	TGTGCCAGCAGCTACGACCGGGGGAATGAGCAGTTCTTC	CASSYDRGNEQFF
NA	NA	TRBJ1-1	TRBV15	TGTGCCACCAGCAGAGATGGACGGTTGAACACTGAAGCTTTCTTT	CATSRDGRLNTEAFF
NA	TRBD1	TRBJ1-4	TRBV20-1	TGCAGTGCTACAGGGACAGGAAGGCTACAACTTAATGAAAAACTGTTTTTT	CSATGTGRLQLNEKLFF
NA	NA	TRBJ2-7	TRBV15	TGTGCCACCAGCAGAGAGGTGGGTTACTACGAGCAGTACTTC	CATSREVGYYEQYF
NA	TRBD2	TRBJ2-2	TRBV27	TGTGCCAGCAGTCCCCGGGAGGGCCCCGGGGAGCTGTTTTTT	CASSPREGPGELFF
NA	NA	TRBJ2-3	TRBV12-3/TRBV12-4	TGTGCCAGCAGCCCGGACGGGAATACGCAGTATTTT	CASSPDGNTQYF
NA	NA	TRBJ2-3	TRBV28	TGTGCCAGCACCGTAGCCGTCGGACTTTTGGGGCGCGATACGCAGTATTTT	CASTVAVGLLGRDTQYF
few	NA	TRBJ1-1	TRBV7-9	TGTGCCAGCAGCTCCACAAAATGGGATGCTTTCTTT	CASSSTKWDAFF
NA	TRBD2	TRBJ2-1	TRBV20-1	TGCAGTGCTAGAGACCTAGCGGGAGGACTTGAGCAGTTCTTC	CSARDLAGGLEQFF
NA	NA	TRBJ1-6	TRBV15	TGTGCCACCAGCAGAGATGGCGGGAATTCACCCCTCCACTTT	CATSRDGGNSPLHF
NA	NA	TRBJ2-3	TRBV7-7	TGTGCTAGCAGCTTTTTGGGCAGGGAGACAGATACGCAGTATTTT	CASSFLGRETDTQYF
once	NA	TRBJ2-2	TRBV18	TGTGCCAGCTATTTGGTACAGGCCGCAAACACCGGGGAGCTGTTTTTT	CASYLVQAANTGELFF
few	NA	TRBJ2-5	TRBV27	TGTGCCAGCAGTCTATCCTCCCAAGAGACCCAGTACTTC	CASSLSSQETQYF
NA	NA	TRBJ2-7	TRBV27	TGTGCCAGCAGTACTTCCTTGGGCGAGCAGTACTTC	CASSTSLGEQYF
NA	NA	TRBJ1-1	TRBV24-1	TGTGCCACCAGCGCGGACGGCGACACTGAAGCTTTCTTT	CATSADGDTEAFF
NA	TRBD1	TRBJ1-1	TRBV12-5	TGTGCTAGTGGTTTGGAAAGAAGGACAGGTGAAGCTTTCTTT	CASGLERRTGEAFF
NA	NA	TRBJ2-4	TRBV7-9	TGTGCCAGCAGCTTAGTTTTGGGTTTGGAGGACATTCAGTACTTC	CASSLVLGLEDIQYF
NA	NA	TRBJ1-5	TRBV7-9	TGTGCCAGCAGCCCCCCCGATCAGCCCCAGCATTTT	CASSPPDQPQHF